The 20 T cell receptor beta chains listed next were all sequenced from one sample in a study of T cells expressing NK-cell markers. TCRdb derives one entry per CDR3 protein from the 5' RACE reads, leaving out DNA. With some 500,000 distinct CDR3 sequences in the sample, the ten largest clones hold more than 1.4%. Material for sequencing was blood T cells: a sorted CD56 or NKG2C T cell subset, CD4+ or CD8+ T cells, or bulk PBMC T cells (not recorded which). These receptor sequences come from a woman between 50 and 59 years old in good health.

This rearrangement joins TRBV15 to TRBJ2-1; TCRdb picks TRBD2, but there is no DNA to check that call. Germline CDR1 and CDR2: LNHNV and YYDKDF (reference sequence). The CDR3 contains 16 residues. CDR3 region: CATSREPAGGYNEQFF.

This chain's CDR3 is CASSAQTDNEQFF. The V gene is TRBV9, the J gene TRBJ2-1. Looked up from germline, CDR1 is SGDLS and CDR2 is YYNGEE. This CDR3 comprises 13 residues.

The chain combines TRBV14 with TRBJ2-3; TCRdb calls TRBD2, which cannot be checked without DNA. The CDR3 consists of 17 residues. In germline, CDR1 is SGHDN, CDR2 FVKESK. The CDR3 sequence is CASSQGRLAGSADTQYF.

This sequence joins TRBV5-1 and TRBJ2-2. The V gene's germline CDR1 is SGHRS and CDR2 YFSETQ. The CDR3 loop spans 15 amino acids. The CDR3 reads CASSFDTQNTGELFF.

The chain links TRBV3-1 to TRBJ2-3; no DNA is available, so the TRBD1 call from TCRdb remains unchecked. In germline, CDR1 is LGHDT, CDR2 YNNKEL (reference sequence). The CDR3 is 15 residues long. The chain's CDR3 is CASSIGGHFTDTQYF.

The CDR3 spells CASSMVTGSSYNEQFF. The chain uses TRBV19 and TRBJ2-1. CDR1 LNHDA and CDR2 SQIVND come from the germline V gene (reference sequence). The CDR3 is 16 residues long. The complete variable domain, with remaining parts taken from reference TRBV19 and TRBJ2-1, reads DGGITQSPKYLFRKEGQNVTLSCEQNLNHDAMYWYRQDPGQGLRLIYYSQIVNDFQKGDIAEGYSVSREKKESFPLTVTSAQKNPTAFYLCASSMVTGSSYNEQFFGPGTRLTVL.

The rearrangement joins TRBV9 to TRBJ1-2; the TCRdb D gene call, TRBD1, has no DNA to confirm it. The length of the CDR3 is 16 residues. Germline V gene data show CDR1 as SGDLS and CDR2 as YYNGEE. The CDR3 is CASSLMETGGIGGYTF.

The chain uses TRBV5-1 and TRBJ1-2; TCRdb names TRBD1, which stays unverified in the absence of DNA. Looked up from germline, CDR1 is SGHRS and CDR2 is YFSETQ. This CDR3 region has 15 residues. The CDR3 spells CASSTGDSPNYGYTF.

V is TRBV20-1 and J is TRBJ2-2; TCRdb selects TRBD2, and the lack of DNA leaves this call unchecked. Germline V CDR1 and CDR2: DFQATT, SNEGSKA (reference sequence). The CDR3 extends over 16 amino acids. The CDR3 sequence is CSARPPGLRGTGELFF.

This chain's CDR3 is CASRTARGPPGEAFF. The rearrangement uses TRBV12-3 or TRBV12-4 and TRBJ1-1; no DNA is available, so the TRBD1 call from TCRdb remains unchecked. CDR3 length: 15 residues.

V and J are TRBV19 and TRBJ2-4. The CDR3 covers 13 residues. Per germline, CDR1 LNHDA and CDR2 SQIVND (reference sequence). CDR3 residues: CASSREGLGIQYF.

V is TRBV7-9 and J is TRBJ2-5; with no DNA, the TCRdb D assignment of TRBD1 cannot be verified. The CDR3 is made up of 14 amino acids. The germline V gene encodes CDR1 SEHNR and CDR2 FQNEAQ (reference sequence). CDR3 protein: CASSLAGAQETQYF.

The V call is TRBV12-3 or TRBV12-4, the J call TRBJ1-1; no DNA is available, so the TRBD1 call from TCRdb remains unchecked. This CDR3 is 15 amino acids long. CDR3 region: CASIRPPIRDTEAFF.

The rearrangement joins TRBV7-8 to TRBJ1-5. This CDR3 is 18 amino acids long. Germline CDR1 reads SGHVS; CDR2 reads FQNEAQ. CDR3 protein: CASSPPVLLGNGNQPQHF.

This rearrangement joins TRBV12-3 or TRBV12-4 to TRBJ2-2. There are 12 residues in the CDR3. The chain's CDR3 is CASSPFTGELFF.

This chain links TRBV29-1 with TRBJ2-7. This CDR3 is 14 amino acids long. Germline-derived CDR1 and CDR2 are SQVTM and ANQGSEA. CDR3 region: CSAQELGNSYEQYF.

The CDR3 loop is CAPVWAYNEQFF. The chain is built from TRBV15 and TRBJ2-1. Germline-derived CDR1 and CDR2 are LNHNV and YYDKDF (reference sequence). CDR3 length: 12 residues.

The rearrangement uses TRBV10-1 and TRBJ2-1; there is no DNA to check the TCRdb D call of TRBD1. Germline V lookup: CDR1 WNHNN, CDR2 SYGVQD (reference sequence). The CDR3 sequence is 15 residues long. CDR3: CASSDPLESYNEQFF.

CDR3 in amino acids: CATSDSPGQGNTGELFF. J is TRBJ2-2 and V is TRBV24-1; TCRdb calls TRBD1, which cannot be checked without DNA. The CDR3 is 17 residues long. Germline V CDR1 and CDR2: KGHDR, SFDVKD.

The rearrangement links TRBV12-3 or TRBV12-4 to TRBJ2-2; TCRdb's assignment of TRBD1 cannot be checked, as there is no DNA. The CDR3 has 16 residues. CDR3: CASRPGQGRHTGELFF.